This passage covers 13 T cell receptor beta chains from one sample sequenced in a study of Tregs in tolerant kidney transplant recipients. Recipients received nonmyeloablative bone marrow transplants from related graft donors, with transient mixed chimerism. The data were produced by immunoSEQ multiplex PCR, yet TCRdb's version contains in-frame clones alone and is incomplete. Here the sample table reports roughly 15,000 clones. The sample was CD4+ T cells from blood (PBMCs), taken 12 months after the transplant. These receptors were obtained from a human patient who received a combined kidney and bone marrow transplant. Some T cells may be provided by the graft donor.

With regard to this clone: The read finishes 3 residues shy of the CDR3 end, and the germline J gene is used to complete it. J is TRBJ2-1 and V is TRBV7-3; 11 bases match TRBD2. The CDR3 is 16 residues long. V was clipped by 0 bases and J by 7 bases; unmatched bases: 5. Germline V lookup: CDR1 SGHTA, CDR2 FQGTGA. This CDR3 reads CASSLTYPSGRNEQFF. Incomplete CDR3 DNA: TGTGCCAGCAGCTTAACCTATCCTAGCGGGAGGAATGAG.

On this clone: The read terminates 3 residues ahead of where the CDR3 ends, so the germline J gene completes it. This rearrangement joins TRBV28 to TRBJ1-5; D perhaps matches TRBD1 (6 bases). CDR1 is MDHEN and CDR2 is SYDVKM in the germline V gene. The CDR3 is 13 residues long. Trimming stripped 6 bases from V and 4 bases from J, with 10 bases between. CDR3 DNA, as far as it was read: TGTGCCAGCAGAGAGGGGGGGAATCAGCCC. Protein sequence: CASREGGNQP. The whole CDR3 sequence reads CASREGGNQPQHF.

The CDR3 loop is CASNTLIAGGQNTGELFF. CDR3 bases read: TGTGCCAGCAACACCCTTATTGCAGGGGGCCAGAACACCGGGGAG. The J gene is TRBJ2-2, the V gene TRBV7-8, with 8 bases fitting TRBD1. Read sequence stops 3 residues before the CDR3 end, and the germline J gene provides the missing end. CDR3 size: 18 residues. Germline V gene lookup returns CDR1 SGHVS and CDR2 FQNEAQ. The trim removed 7 bases at V and 1 base at J, leaving 14 bases unmatched.

Regarding this clone: The read terminates 3 residues before the CDR3 end, so the remaining end is supplied by the germline J gene. This chain uses TRBV19 with TRBJ2-3; D is possibly TRBD1 (5 bases). CDR1 is LNHDA and CDR2 is SQIVND in the germline V gene (reference sequence). Trimming took off 3 bases at V and 4 bases at J, with 8 bases between the two ends. The CDR3 is 13 residues long. Partial CDR3 DNA: TGTGCCAGTAGTATTGGGGCCCCAGATACG. Translation: CASSIGAPDT. The complete CDR3 sequence is CASSIGAPDTQYF.

Worth noting for this clone: The read halts 3 residues ahead of the CDR3 end, with the missing end drawn from the germline J gene. The chain employs TRBV5-1 and TRBJ2-1, with D perhaps TRBD2 (7 bases). The CDR3 is made up of 16 amino acids. Trimming left V 4 bases short and J 0 bases short, with 14 bases between. CDR1 and CDR2 from the germline V gene are SGHRS and YFSETQ. CDR3 residues: CASSRLADSSYNEQFF. The part of the CDR3 DNA that was read is TGCGCCAGCAGCAGGCTAGCGGACAGCTCCTACAATGAG.

As regards this clone: The read gets to within 3 residues of the CDR3 end, and the germline J gene fills in the rest. The rearrangement joins TRBV11-3 to TRBJ2-7; the D is unclear. With 2 bases removed from V and 0 bases from J, the gap between germline ends came to 8 bases. The germline V gene has CDR1 SGHNT and CDR2 YENEEA. This CDR3 is built from 14 residues. The sequenced CDR3 bases are TGTGCCAGCAGCTTAAAAGGTGACTCCTACGAG. Protein product: CASSLKGDSYE. The complete CDR3 sequence is CASSLKGDSYEQYF.

About this clone itself: The read comes to an end 3 residues before the CDR3 does, leaving the germline J gene to fill in the end. This chain uses TRBV6-2 or TRBV6-3 with TRBJ1-1, with 7 bases that match TRBD1. Trimming removed 5 bases from V and 4 bases from J; junction bases left unmatched: 10. Germline V gene sequence: CDR1 MNHEY, CDR2 SVGEGT. CDR3 length equals 15 residues. CDR3 sequence reads: CASSKRTGTSTEAFF. Partial CDR3 DNA: TGTGCCAGCAGTAAAAGGACAGGCACCTCCACTGAA.

This clone is labeled medium-sized based on frequency. Read coverage stops 3 residues before the CDR3 terminus; the germline J gene supplies the remainder. This chain connects TRBV19 to TRBJ1-5; 9 nucleotides line up with TRBD1. The germline gives CDR1 LNHDA, CDR2 SQIVND (reference sequence). Losses at the gene ends were 4 bases for V and 6 bases for J; bases not matched to a gene: 7. The CDR3 covers 15 residues. The sequenced part of the CDR3 DNA is TGTGCCAGTAGTAATGGTGGGACAGGGACTCAGCCC. Protein sequence: CASSNGGTGTQP. The CDR3 reads in full as CASSNGGTGTQPQHF.

For this clone: The CDR3 is cut off 3 residues early in the read; its end comes from the germline J gene. The rearrangement links TRBV7-3 to TRBJ2-2; weak D call: TRBD2 (5 bases). The germline V gene has CDR1 SGHTA and CDR2 FQGTGA. This CDR3 spans 13 amino acids. Trimming cost V 5 bases and J 8 bases, with 12 bases left between them. The covered CDR3 bases are TGTGCCAGCAGCCCCCTCTCGGGGGGGGAG. Translating gives CASSPLSGGE. The whole CDR3 is CASSPLSGGELFF.

With regard to this clone: The read ends 3 residues shy of where the CDR3 ends; the end is completed using the germline J gene. The chain couples TRBV19 to TRBJ2-2, with D possibly being TRBD1 (5 bases). V was shortened by 1 base and J by 8 bases, with 11 bases between the two germline ends. This CDR3 has 14 residues. The germline V gene encodes CDR1 LNHDA and CDR2 SQIVND (reference sequence). The sequenced CDR3 bases are TGTGCCAGTAGTATAGGGGCCCGACAGGGGGAG. It codes for CASSIGARQGE. The whole CDR3 region reads CASSIGARQGELFF.

As concerns this clone: The missing CDR3 end, 3 residues past where the read stops, is filled in from the germline J gene. The chain links TRBV14 to TRBJ2-7, with D possibly TRBD2 on 6 matching bases. CDR3 length: 16 amino acids. V lost 1 base, J lost 3 bases, and 16 bases lay in between. Germline V CDR1 and CDR2: SGHDN, FVKESK. CDR3: CASSQGGAGARYEQYF. Partial CDR3 DNA: TGTGCCAGCAGCCAAGGCGGAGCGGGTGCACGCTACGAG.

Concerning this clone itself: Read data end 3 residues before the CDR3 end; the end is taken from the germline J gene. The chain couples TRBV10-3 to TRBJ1-4, with 8 bases matching TRBD1. This CDR3 has 12 amino acids. Germline loops: CDR1 ENHRY, CDR2 SYGVKD. The V gene end was trimmed by 6 bases and the J gene end by 8 bases; junction bases not matched to a gene: 2. CDR3 region: CAIRGTGEKLFF. The CDR3 DNA, read in part, is TGTGCCATCAGGGGGACAGGAGAAAAA.

The CDR3: CSASRTGADTEAFF. The covered CDR3 bases are TGCAGTGCTAGTCGGACAGGGGCGGACACTGAA. The chain carries TRBV20-1 and TRBJ1-1; 9 nucleotides align to TRBD1. The read ends 3 residues early relative to the CDR3; the germline J gene fills the gap. The germline V gene has CDR1 DFQATT and CDR2 SNEGSKA (reference sequence). The trim removed 3 bases at V and 3 bases at J, leaving 5 bases unmatched. The CDR3 consists of 14 residues.